This TCR beta chain stems from a study of immune cell composition in non-small cell lung cancer. CDR3 length equals 17 residues. Germline CDR1 MNHNS, CDR2 SASEGT. V gave up 1 base and J gave up 0 bases, with 15 bases separating them. Libraries were prepared by immunoSEQ multiplex PCR; TCRdb keeps only in-frame clonotypes and omits some of them. This table holds 7,500 to 9,000 clones, approximately 75% found once. The normal lung sample lay at least 3 cm, and maximally far, from the tumour. Notes on the study in general: Dominant in vivo tumour-associated clones were not shown to share tumour-reactive sequences. Tumour TCR-beta clonality was not significantly tied to smoking pack-years.

Details on this clone: What it binds is not known.

Source material: non-adjacent lung tissue. The chain recombines TRBV6-1 with TRBJ1-2; D gene uncertain. The sequence was collected from a human donor with non-small cell lung cancer. For the CDR3, the DNA is TGTGCCAGCAGTGAAGTGTGGGGAAGAGGGACTAACTATGGCTACACCTTC. Translated: CASSEVWGRGTNYGYTF.